The 9 T cell receptor beta chains presented below share a single source sample, sequenced in a study of T cells in women clearing cervical HPV infection. TCRdb keeps only in-frame clones here, not all; method: immunoSEQ multiplex PCR. Its clone listing holds about 31,000 clones. Sequenced sample: blood buffy coat. These receptors all come from a woman aged 18 to 75 with a cervical HPV16 infection that either progressed to CIN3+ or cleared (not recorded which).

Remarks on this clone: The read terminates 3 residues ahead of where the CDR3 ends, so the germline J gene completes it. The rearrangement uses TRBV6-1 and TRBJ1-2; 9 bases are a match to TRBD1. The CDR3 has 15 residues. J was trimmed by 4 bases and V by 4 bases; bases with no gene match: 7. Germline assignment: CDR1 MNHNS and CDR2 SASEGT. The part of the CDR3 DNA that was read is TGTGCCAGCAGTGGAACCGGGACAGGGATCTATGGC. Protein product: CASSGTGTGIYG. The whole CDR3 sequence is CASSGTGTGIYGYTF.

With respect to this clone: The read comes to an end 3 residues before the CDR3 does, leaving the germline J gene to fill in the end. The V and J genes are TRBV5-6 and TRBJ2-5; a weak D match, TRBD2 (5 bases). The V end was cut by 1 base, the J end by 5 bases, with 15 bases between. The germline CDR1 and CDR2 sequences are SGHDT and YYEEEE. CDR3 length: 15 residues. The part of the CDR3 DNA that was read is TGTGCCAGCAGCTTGTACGGGGTCGGGAAGGAGACC. Protein product: CASSLYGVGKET. The complete CDR3 protein is CASSLYGVGKETQYF.

Notes on this clone: The read gets to within 3 residues of the CDR3 end, and the germline J gene fills in the rest. The chain couples TRBV20-1 to TRBJ2-6; 9 nucleotides align to TRBD1. CDR3 length: 16 amino acids. Germline CDR1 and CDR2: DFQATT and SNEGSKA (reference sequence). The J segment lost 4 bases and the V segment lost 3 bases, leaving 7 bases of the junction unmatched. Incomplete CDR3 DNA: TGCAGTGCTAGCAACAGGGGGCAGGAGGGGGCCAACGTC. Translated, it gives CSASNRGQEGANV. The whole CDR3 is CSASNRGQEGANVLTF.

As regards this clone: The read falls 3 residues short of the CDR3 end, and the missing part is taken from the germline J gene. The same CDR3 also results from other DNA sequences found in this sample. V is TRBV15 and J is TRBJ1-1; TRBD1 matches 7 bases. The CDR3 is 16 amino acids. Germline CDR1 is LNHNV and CDR2 is YYDKDF (reference sequence). After removal of 1 base from V and 6 bases from J, the junction contained 11 bases not matched to a gene. CDR3 residues: CATSRGYARQGAEAFF. The CDR3 DNA, read in part, is TGTGCCACCAGCAGAGGATATGCGAGACAGGGAGCTGAA.

Concerning this clone: The CDR3 is cut off 3 residues early in the read; its end comes from the germline J gene. The chain employs TRBV29-1 and TRBJ2-3, with a possible D match to TRBD2 (5 bases). V lost 6 bases to trimming and J lost 2 bases, with 15 bases between them. The CDR3 sequence is 14 residues long. The germline V gene encodes CDR1 SQVTM and CDR2 ANQGSEA. The CDR3 DNA, read in part, is TGCAGCGTGCGGGCCGCGAGGGTCACAGATACG. This codes for CSVRAARVTDT. The CDR3 reads in full as CSVRAARVTDTQYF.

Notes on this clone: The read halts 3 residues ahead of the CDR3 end, with the missing end drawn from the germline J gene. The chain recombines TRBV4-2 with TRBJ2-7, with 7 bases identical to TRBD1. Germline-derived CDR1 and CDR2 are LGHNA and YNFKEQ. The trim removed 1 base at V and 1 base at J, leaving 1 base unmatched. CDR3 size: 14 residues. The CDR3 spells CASSQAGGSYEQYF. The sequenced part of the CDR3 DNA is TGTGCCAGCAGCCAAGCAGGGGGATCCTACGAG.

Details on this clone: The read halts 3 residues ahead of the CDR3 end, with the missing end drawn from the germline J gene. V gene TRBV5-6 combines with J gene TRBJ2-7; D might be TRBD1 or TRBD2, each matching 5 bases. This CDR3 has 12 residues. The germline V gene encodes CDR1 SGHDT and CDR2 YYEEEE. V lost 4 bases and J 5 bases, leaving 10 bases between the germline ends. CDR3 bases read: TGTGCCAGCAGCGTGAGGGGCCACGAG. Its protein product is CASSVRGHE. The CDR3 in full is CASSVRGHEQYF.

Worth noting for this clone: The CDR3 extends 3 residues past the end of the read, so its final part is completed from the germline J gene. V usage is TRBV7-9 and J usage is TRBJ2-4; 9 bases align to TRBD1. The V gene's germline CDR1 is SEHNR and CDR2 FQNEAQ (reference sequence). CDR3 size: 15 residues. CDR3 loop: CASSLYGTGSGGQYF. The part of the CDR3 DNA that was read is TGTGCCAGCAGCCTCTATGGGACAGGGAGTGGCGGT.

Remarks on this clone: Read coverage stops 3 residues before the CDR3 terminus; the germline J gene supplies the remainder. The chain recombines TRBV13 with TRBJ2-1; 13 nucleotides match TRBD2. Germline V CDR1 and CDR2: PRHDT, FYEKMQ (reference sequence). This CDR3 is 17 amino acids long. The trim removed 5 bases at V and 4 bases at J, leaving 8 bases unmatched. The covered CDR3 bases are TGTGCCAGCAGCCGATCGACTAGCGGGGGGCCATACAATGAG. This sequence encodes CASSRSTSGGPYNE. The complete CDR3 reads CASSRSTSGGPYNEQFF.